One sample yielded the 20 T cell receptor beta chains listed below, sequenced in a study of OX40 agonist ivuxolimab in advanced cancers. Clones were sequenced by immunoSEQ multiplex PCR, and TCRdb holds only the in-frame ones, with some missing. The table has approximately 65,000 clones, around 86% seen once. The source was CD4+ or CD8+ T cells sorted from blood, collected in a trial of the OX40 agonist ivuxolimab. These receptors were taken from an adult with an advanced solid tumor such as melanoma, head and neck, liver or kidney cancer.

V gene TRBV18 combines with J gene TRBJ2-2; D may match TRBD1 or TRBD2 (6 bases each). Germline values: CDR1 KGHSH, CDR2 LQKENI. The CDR3 spans 16 residues. V dropped 0 bases and J dropped 2 bases, with 10 bases sitting between them. Here the CDR3 DNA reads TGTGCCAGCTCACCACCGGGGGGCCGAAACACCGGGGAGCTGTTTTTT. Its protein is CASSPPGGRNTGELFF.

V and J are TRBV7-9 and TRBJ1-2; D unresolved. The CDR3 totals 13 residues. Per germline, CDR1 SEHNR and CDR2 FQNEAQ (reference sequence). Trimming cost V 5 bases and J 6 bases, with 13 bases left between them. The CDR3 protein is CASSHGRSDGYTF. CDR3 DNA: TGTGCCAGCAGCCATGGACGGAGCGATGGCTACACCTTC.

This chain connects TRBV6-5 to TRBJ1-5; D is undetermined. This CDR3 region has 13 residues. The germline V and J ends were trimmed by 8 bases and 4 bases, with 12 bases remaining between them. Germline CDR1 is MNHEY and CDR2 is SVGAGI. CDR3 region: CASATEQNQPQHF. The DNA of the CDR3 is TGTGCCAGCGCTACAGAGCAGAATCAGCCCCAGCATTTT.

CDR3 region: CACMPGGRTDTQYF. The DNA of the CDR3 is TGTGCCTGTATGCCGGGGGGCCGCACAGATACGCAGTATTTT. The V gene is TRBV30, the J gene TRBJ2-3; D might be TRBD2 (7 bases). Germline values: CDR1 GTSNPN, CDR2 SVGIG (reference sequence). V lost 6 bases and J lost 1, with 14 bases in between. The CDR3 length is 14 residues. The whole variable domain, filled in from reference TRBV30 and TRBJ2-3, reads SQTIHQWPATLVQPVGSPLSLECTVEGTSNPNLYWYRQAAGRGLQLLFYSVGIGQISSEVPQNLSASRPQDRQFILSSKKLLLSDSGFYLCACMPGGRTDTQYFGPGTRLTVL.

The chain carries TRBV6-4 and TRBJ1-1, with no clear D. Trimming cost V 5 bases and J 2 bases, with 12 bases left between them. Germline-derived CDR1 and CDR2 are MRHNA and SNTAGT. The length of the CDR3 is 14 residues. The CDR3 nucleotides are TGTGCCAGCAGTAGATCAGAGTACAACACTGAAGCTTTCTTT. It yields the protein CASSRSEYNTEAFF.

This sequence joins TRBV5-1 and TRBJ1-3, with 9 positions matching TRBD1. V shed 0 bases and J 1 base; nucleotides not matched to a gene: 2. The CDR3 is made up of 16 amino acids. Germline values: CDR1 SGHRS, CDR2 YFSETQ. Here the CDR3 DNA reads TGCGCCAGCAGCTTGGAGACAGGGGGTTCTGGAAACACCATATATTTT. Translated: CASSLETGGSGNTIYF.

The chain has TRBV6-1 and TRBJ1-6, with 8 bases aligning to TRBD1. There are 15 residues in the CDR3. The V and J ends lost 6 bases and 5 bases, in that order; junction bases with no gene match: 6. Germline-derived CDR1 and CDR2 are MNHNS and SASEGT. The CDR3 protein is CASRGQGEHNSPLHF. The CDR3, as DNA: TGTGCCAGCAGAGGACAGGGTGAGCATAATTCACCCCTCCACTTT.

This clone was counted a single time. V gene TRBV5-1 combines with J gene TRBJ2-1, with unresolved D. CDR1 and CDR2 from the germline V gene are SGHRS and YFSETQ. CDR3 length: 16 residues. With 4 bases removed from V and 4 bases from J, the gap between germline ends came to 18 bases. This CDR3 is CASSLDGPAPYNEQFF. The CDR3 DNA reads TGCGCCAGCAGCCTGGACGGCCCTGCCCCTTACAATGAGCAGTTCTTC. Full variable domain (remainder filled in from reference TRBV5-1 and TRBJ2-1): KAGVTQTPRYLIKTRGQQVTLSCSPISGHRSVSWYQQTPGQGLQFLFEYFSETQRNKGNFPGRFSGRQFSNSRSEMNVSTLELGDSALYLCASSLDGPAPYNEQFFGPGTRLTVL.

The chain employs TRBV28 and TRBJ1-1; D might be TRBD1 (5 bases). Germline V gene data show CDR1 as MDHEN and CDR2 as SYDVKM. CDR3 size: 12 residues. Trimming took 3 bases from V and 4 from J, leaving 6 bases between them. CDR3 protein: CASSLRGTEAFF. For the CDR3, the DNA is TGTGCCAGCAGTTTGAGGGGCACTGAAGCTTTCTTT. The variable domain in full, completed from reference TRBV28 and TRBJ1-1, reads DVKVTQSSRYLVKRTGEKVFLECVQDMDHENMFWYRQDPGLGLRLIYFSYDVKMKEKGDIPEGYSVSREKKERFSLILESASTNQTSMYLCASSLRGTEAFFGQGTRLTVV.

This sequence joins TRBV7-8 and TRBJ1-6; TRBD1 matches at 8 bases. The CDR3 sequence is 20 residues long. CDR1 SGHVS and CDR2 FQNEAQ come from the germline V gene. V dropped 5 bases and J dropped 0; count of bases not matched to a gene: 15. The CDR3 DNA follows: TGTGCCAGCAGCCCCGGACAGGGATTTTCCCGTAGCTCCTATAATTCACCCCTCCACTTT. It yields the protein CASSPGQGFSRSSYNSPLHF.

The chain links TRBV30 to TRBJ2-3; no clear D. CDR1 GTSNPN and CDR2 SVGIG come from the germline V gene (reference sequence). The CDR3 covers 11 residues. V lost 5 bases, J lost 3 bases, and 6 bases lay in between. For the CDR3, the DNA is TGTGCCTGGGCCCGTACAGATACGCAGTATTTT. Its translation is CAWARTDTQYF.

The chain couples TRBV7-8 to TRBJ2-3; D gene ambiguous. Per the germline V gene, CDR1 is SGHVS and CDR2 is FQNEAQ. CDR3 length equals 11 residues. The germline V and J ends were trimmed by 3 bases and 6 bases, with 4 bases remaining between them. CDR3 sequence (DNA): TGTGCCAGCAGCTTTCAGGATACGCAGTATTTT. Amino acids: CASSFQDTQYF.

The V and J genes are TRBV29-1 and TRBJ2-1; D possibly uses TRBD1 or TRBD2 (5 bases each). V was trimmed by 2 bases and J by 7 bases, leaving 21 bases between them. CDR1 is SQVTM, CDR2 ANQGSEA, per germline. The CDR3 runs to 16 residues. The CDR3 nucleotides are TGCAGCGTTGAATTGGGGGTACGGGGCCATTCTAATGAGCAGTTCTTC. Protein sequence: CSVELGVRGHSNEQFF.

The chain recombines TRBV19 with TRBJ1-4; a weak D match, TRBD1 (6 bases). The CDR3 is made up of 17 amino acids. Germline lookup yields CDR1 LNHDA and CDR2 SQIVND (reference sequence). Trimming took 4 bases from V and 5 from J, leaving 20 bases between them. The CDR3 DNA reads as TGTGCCAGTAGTAGATCGATCCGGACAGACCTGAATGAAAAACTGTTTTTT. Amino acid sequence: CASSRSIRTDLNEKLFF.

J is TRBJ2-5 and V is TRBV19; 8 nucleotides match TRBD1. The CDR3 is 17 amino acids. V was clipped by 2 bases and J by 2 bases; unmatched bases: 10. In germline, CDR1 is LNHDA, CDR2 SQIVND (reference sequence). The CDR3 region is CASSILRGDRLQETQYF. CDR3 nucleotides: TGTGCCAGTAGTATACTCCGCGGGGACAGGTTACAAGAGACCCAGTACTTC.

The chain carries TRBV5-4 and TRBJ2-5; D is ambiguous. The CDR3 covers 15 residues. The germline CDR1 and CDR2 sequences are SGHNT and YYREEE (reference sequence). Trimming removed 4 bases from V and 1 base from J, with 14 bases in between. The CDR3 bases are TGTGCCAGCAGCCCCGGGTCCCTGGGCCAAGAGACCCAGTACTTC. This codes for CASSPGSLGQETQYF.

This chain links TRBV19 with TRBJ2-1, with 9 nucleotides matching TRBD2. The CDR3 is 17 amino acids. CDR1 LNHDA and CDR2 SQIVND come from the germline V gene (reference sequence). With V trimmed by 5 bases and J by 0 bases, 8 bases remained unmatched. The CDR3 sequence: CASSRPAGGSSYNEQFF. The DNA of the CDR3 is TGTGCCAGTAGTCGGCCCGCGGGGGGGAGCTCCTACAATGAGCAGTTCTTC.

For the CDR3, the DNA is TGTGCCAGCAGTTACCAAGGTGGAGGGCCCTCCACTGAAGCTTTCTTT. Translation: CASSYQGGGPSTEAFF. The chain links TRBV6-5 to TRBJ1-1; no reliable D call. Germline V CDR1 and CDR2: MNHEY, SVGAGI. Trimming took off 2 bases at V and 4 bases at J, with 17 bases between the two ends. This CDR3 is 16 amino acids long.

This chain connects TRBV7-8 to TRBJ1-2, with D hard to call. The CDR3 has 13 residues. Deletions cut 1 base from V and 5 bases from J, with 8 bases between. Germline-derived CDR1 and CDR2 are SGHVS and FQNEAQ. In DNA, the CDR3 is TGTGCCAGCAGCTTAGGGACGGTTTATGGCTACACCTTC. As protein: CASSLGTVYGYTF.

This chain links TRBV18 with TRBJ1-2, with D possibly matching TRBD1 (5 bases). This CDR3 contains 14 residues. The germline CDR1 and CDR2 sequences are KGHSH and LQKENI. V was cut by 4 bases and J by 4 bases, with 13 bases left in between. The CDR3 loop reads CASSLRGEGYGYTF. DNA for the CDR3: TGTGCCAGCTCACTAAGGGGCGAGGGCTATGGCTACACCTTC.